This TCR beta chain derives from a study of cytomegalovirus exposure and HLA in healthy donors. About this clone: Its antigen is unidentified. Mismatch with germline at one junction end may stem from a read error.

Germline CDR1 reads MGHRA; CDR2 reads YSYEKL. This CDR3 comprises 15 residues. General study points: Available immune exposure information covered CMV serostatus only.

The PCR employed 60 Vbeta primers together with 13 Jbeta primers. Libraries were prepared by immunoSEQ multiplex PCR; TCRdb keeps only in-frame clonotypes and omits some of them. The table records 150,000 or so clones, just under 75% of them present only once. Sample: PBMCs. The J gene is TRBJ2-2, the V gene TRBV4-1, with a weak D call TRBD2 (6 bases). This clonotype was obtained from a woman younger than 30 in good health and CMV-seronegative. The CDR3 DNA follows: TGCGCCAGCGGCCAAGATGGCGGAGGGATCGGGGAGCTGTTTTTT. It codes for CASGQDGGGIGELFF.